Listed here are 15 T cell receptor beta chains from one sample, sequenced in a study of technical replicates of blood from several donors. Produced via immunoSEQ multiplex PCR; TCRdb's table is partial and in-frame only. Here the sample spans 70,000 to 85,000 clones, roughly 92% being singletons. Sequencing used T cells isolated from PBMCs. These receptor sequences come from a human donor in good health.

The chain links TRBV6-1 to TRBJ1-2; the D gene is possibly TRBD1 (5 bases). Germline V gene sequence: CDR1 MNHNS, CDR2 SASEGT. The length of the CDR3 is 13 residues. V shed 5 bases and J shed 7 bases, with 14 bases lying between them. CDR3 bases: TGTGCCAGCAGTCAGACAGAGGTCCTTGGCTACACCTTC. Protein sequence: CASSQTEVLGYTF.

This clone was detected once. The chain combines TRBV11-3 with TRBJ1-2, with 7 nucleotides matching TRBD1. The CDR3 has 16 residues. The germline V gene encodes CDR1 SGHNT and CDR2 YENEEA. Trimming took 1 base from V and 3 from J; bases not matched to a gene: 8. The CDR3 nucleotides read TGTGCCAGCAGCTTAGGGTCAGGGGACAGAGACTATGGCTACACCTTC. Translation: CASSLGSGDRDYGYTF.

The rearrangement links TRBV7-9 to TRBJ1-4, with a tentative D call TRBD1 (6 bases). CDR3 length equals 15 residues. Trimming left V 1 base short and J 6 bases short, with 12 bases between. Looked up from germline, CDR1 is SEHNR and CDR2 is FQNEAQ (reference sequence). The DNA of the CDR3 is TGTGCCAGCAGCTTAGTCCAGGGGCGGCATGAAAAACTGTTTTTT. Its protein is CASSLVQGRHEKLFF. Supplemented by reference TRBV7-9 and TRBJ1-4, the full variable domain reads DTGVSQNPRHKITKRGQNVTFRCDPISEHNRLYWYRQTLGQGPEFLTYFQNEAQLEKSRLLSDRFSAERPKGSFSTLEIQRTEQGDSAMYLCASSLVQGRHEKLFFGSGTQLSVL.

The chain links TRBV5-1 to TRBJ1-4, with a tentative D call TRBD1 (6 bases). The V end lost 5 bases, the J end lost 2 bases, and 13 bases lay between the germline ends. The CDR3 is 15 residues long. The V gene's germline CDR1 is SGHRS and CDR2 YFSETQ. The CDR3, as DNA: TGCGCCAGCAGGTACGGGGGGCGGACTAATGAAAAACTGTTTTTT. This translates into CASRYGGRTNEKLFF.

The J gene is TRBJ1-2, the V gene TRBV27; D unclear. V gave up 5 bases and J gave up 0 bases, with 13 bases separating them. From germline, CDR1 is MNHEY and CDR2 SMNVEV (reference sequence). The length of the CDR3 is 15 residues. CDR3: CASSPRTFSNYGYTF. The DNA of the CDR3 is TGTGCCAGCAGTCCAAGGACTTTCTCTAACTATGGCTACACCTTC.

The rearrangement joins TRBV28 to TRBJ2-2; TRBD1 might be the D (6 bases). The V end lost 2 bases, the J end lost 1 base, and 8 bases lay between the germline ends. The CDR3 length is 15 residues. Germline values: CDR1 MDHEN, CDR2 SYDVKM. The CDR3: CASSLTGQNTGELFF. CDR3 nucleotides: TGTGCCAGCAGTTTAACAGGGCAGAACACCGGGGAGCTGTTTTTT.

J is TRBJ2-3 and V is TRBV7-9; a weak D match, TRBD2 (6 bases). CDR1 and CDR2 (germline): SEHNR, FQNEAQ (reference sequence). The CDR3 is 16 residues long. V was shortened by 5 bases and J by 4 bases, with 19 bases between the two germline ends. CDR3 residues: CASSQTGAVWADTQYF. DNA for the CDR3: TGTGCCAGCAGCCAAACGGGAGCAGTGTGGGCAGATACGCAGTATTTT.

The chain uses TRBV7-8 and TRBJ2-2; a possible D gene is TRBD1 (5 bases). CDR1 and CDR2 from the germline V gene are SGHVS and FQNEAQ. The ends were cut back, 3 bases at V and 5 bases at J, with 16 bases in the middle. This CDR3 region has 16 residues. The CDR3 coding sequence is TGTGCCAGCAGCTTTAGACAGTTTTTTGGGACCGGGGAGCTGTTTTTT. This translates into CASSFRQFFGTGELFF.

Only a few counts were recorded for this clone. The chain links TRBV7-6 to TRBJ1-1, with 9 bases lining up with TRBD1. Germline V gives CDR1 SGHVS, CDR2 FNYEAQ. V trimming: 5 bases; J trimming: 2 bases; junction bases outside the gene matches: 9. The CDR3 extends over 16 amino acids. The DNA for the CDR3 is TGTGCCAGCAGCAACTCCCTGGGACAGGGAAACACTGAAGCTTTCTTT. This encodes CASSNSLGQGNTEAFF.

The chain uses TRBV12-5 and TRBJ2-5; possible D gene TRBD2, 5 bases. The V end was cut by 5 bases, the J end by 4 bases, with 11 bases between. CDR1 and CDR2 from the germline V gene are LGHNT and FRNRAP. The CDR3 has 13 residues. DNA of the CDR3: TGTGCTAGTGGTAGACCTCGGGGAGAGACCCAGTACTTC. It specifies CASGRPRGETQYF.

The chain couples TRBV15 to TRBJ2-7, with D possibly being TRBD2 (6 bases). From germline, CDR1 is LNHNV and CDR2 YYDKDF (reference sequence). This CDR3 region has 13 residues. The V gene lost 5 bases and the J gene lost 1 base, with 9 bases spanning the gap. In nucleotides, the CDR3 is TGTGCCACCAGCGGTGGAGGGTCCTACGAGCAGTACTTC. Protein product: CATSGGGSYEQYF.

This rearrangement joins TRBV9 to TRBJ2-2, with 10 positions matching TRBD2. Looked up from germline, CDR1 is SGDLS and CDR2 is YYNGEE. This CDR3 has 17 residues. Losses at the gene ends were 0 bases for V and 5 bases for J; bases not matched to a gene: 7. Here the CDR3 reads CASSVGPSGSRTGELFF. The CDR3 DNA follows: TGTGCCAGCAGCGTAGGGCCTAGCGGGAGTCGGACCGGGGAGCTGTTTTTT.

This rearrangement joins TRBV5-6 to TRBJ2-5, with 10 bases fitting TRBD1. The CDR3 spans 14 residues. Germline assignment: CDR1 SGHDT and CDR2 YYEEEE. The junction had 2 bases not matched to a gene; V was cut back by 2 bases and J by 4 bases. The CDR3 sequence: CASSLGQGGETQYF. CDR3 DNA: TGTGCCAGCAGCTTAGGACAGGGGGGAGAGACCCAGTACTTC.

This sequence joins TRBV7-6 and TRBJ1-1; D remains ambiguous. V lost 5 bases to trimming and J lost 1 base, with 11 bases between them. Per germline, CDR1 SGHVS and CDR2 FNYEAQ. This CDR3 is 14 amino acids long. CDR3 sequence reads: CASSPRGGNTEAFF. Here the CDR3 DNA reads TGTGCCAGCAGCCCTCGTGGCGGGAACACTGAAGCTTTCTTT.

CDR3 in DNA: TGTGCCAGTAGTATAGCTGGGCTCTACAACTATGGCTACACCTTC. Its protein is CASSIAGLYNYGYTF. The rearrangement links TRBV19 to TRBJ1-2; the D is unclear. CDR3 size: 15 residues. V was cut by 1 base and J by 2 bases, with 11 bases left in between. In germline, CDR1 is LNHDA, CDR2 SQIVND (reference sequence).